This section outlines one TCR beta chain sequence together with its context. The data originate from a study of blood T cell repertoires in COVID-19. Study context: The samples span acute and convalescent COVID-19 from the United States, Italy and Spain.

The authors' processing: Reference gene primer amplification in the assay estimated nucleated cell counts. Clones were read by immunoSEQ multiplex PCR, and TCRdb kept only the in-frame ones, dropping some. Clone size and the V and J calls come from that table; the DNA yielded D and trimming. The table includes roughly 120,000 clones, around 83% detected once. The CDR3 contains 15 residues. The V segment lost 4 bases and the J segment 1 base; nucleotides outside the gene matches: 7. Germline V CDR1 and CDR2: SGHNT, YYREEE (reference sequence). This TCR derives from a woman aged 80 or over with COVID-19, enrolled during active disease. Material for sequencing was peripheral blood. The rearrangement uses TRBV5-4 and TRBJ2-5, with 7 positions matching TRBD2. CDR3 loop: CASSVTSERQETQYF. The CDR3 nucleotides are TGTGCCAGCAGCGTCACTAGCGAACGCCAAGAGACCCAGTACTTC.